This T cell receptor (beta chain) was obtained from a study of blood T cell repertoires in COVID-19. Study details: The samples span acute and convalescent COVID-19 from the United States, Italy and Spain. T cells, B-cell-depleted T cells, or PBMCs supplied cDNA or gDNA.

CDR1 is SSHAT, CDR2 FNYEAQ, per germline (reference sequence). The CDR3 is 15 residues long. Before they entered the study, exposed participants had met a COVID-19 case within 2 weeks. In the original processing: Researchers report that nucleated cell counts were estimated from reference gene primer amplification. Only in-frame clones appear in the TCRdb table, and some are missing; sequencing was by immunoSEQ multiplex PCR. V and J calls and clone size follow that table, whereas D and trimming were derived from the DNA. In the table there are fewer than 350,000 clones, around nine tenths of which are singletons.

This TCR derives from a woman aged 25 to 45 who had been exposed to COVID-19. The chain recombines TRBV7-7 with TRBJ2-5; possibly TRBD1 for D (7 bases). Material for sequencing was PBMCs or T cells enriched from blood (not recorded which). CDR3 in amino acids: CATGSEGAGKETQYF. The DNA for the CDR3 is TGTGCTACCGGGTCGGAGGGGGCAGGAAAAGAGACCCAGTACTTC.